This T cell receptor (beta chain) was captured by sequencing in a study of T cells in Graves' hyperthyroidism and ophthalmopathy. Points from the study as a whole: Ophthalmopathy got predicted by the model a median approximately 6.3 months before its onset. Through a model of 13 V-J features, ophthalmopathy was separated from stable hyperthyroidism.

What was amplified from RNA transcripts were TCR beta CDR3 regions. HTBI primers were used for first-round RT-PCR of the TCR CDR3. Each CDR3 protein is one row after TCRdb ran MiXCR on the multiplex PCR reads. The sample has hundreds of thousands of distinct CDR3 sequences, 35% to 55% seen once. CDR1 SGHTA and CDR2 FQGNSA come from the germline V gene. V lost 5 bases, J lost 5 bases, and 15 bases lay in between. The CDR3 loop spans 14 amino acids. Across 18 months, stable Graves' hyperthyroidism was marked by no progression to ophthalmopathy. Orbital computed tomography, thyroid ultrasound, serum thyroxine and TRAb, and clinical symptoms together informed the diagnoses. Notes on this clonotype: Its antigen is not known.

The chain uses TRBV7-2 and TRBJ2-5; D may be TRBD1 (5 bases). The sequence was obtained from a woman between 18 and 30 years old with Graves' hyperthyroidism. The sample comprised peripheral blood or thyroid tissue (not recorded which). The CDR3 region is CASSPRWGAETQYF. CDR3 nucleotide sequence: TGTGCCAGCAGCCCTCGGTGGGGCGCGGAGACCCAGTACTTC.